This T cell receptor (beta chain) was sequenced during a study of blood T cell repertoires in COVID-19. About the research overall: Nucleic acid was either cDNA or gDNA, and it came from T cells, B-cell-depleted T cells, or PBMCs.

Source study methods: Amplification from reference gene primers served as the basis for estimated nucleated cell counts. Only in-frame clones appear in the TCRdb table, and some are missing; sequencing was by immunoSEQ multiplex PCR. The D gene and trimming were derived from the DNA, and the V and J assignments and clone size from that table. Of some 350,000 clones in the sample, around 87% were seen once. There are 15 residues in the CDR3. With 2 bases removed from V and 2 bases from J, the gap between germline ends came to 13 bases. Germline assignment: CDR1 SGHDT and CDR2 YYEEEE. Symptom resolution, clearance, or two negative PCRs marked donors in Cohort 3 as recovered.

The receptor was derived from a woman aged 25 to 39 who had recovered from COVID-19. The V gene is TRBV5-6, the J gene TRBJ1-1; D is ambiguous. What was sequenced was PBMCs or T cells enriched from blood (not recorded which). The CDR3 nucleotides are TGTGCCAGCAGCTTCATAACGAGGAGCAACACTGAAGCTTTCTTT. Protein: CASSFITRSNTEAFF.